Given below is one T cell receptor beta chain in context. The sample carries other DNA sequences with the same CDR3. The sample is drawn from a study of blood T cell repertoires in COVID-19. Study in general: Specimens from acute and convalescent COVID-19 originated in the United States, Italy and Spain.

This CDR3 contains 11 residues. The V gene lost 2 bases and the J gene lost 6 bases, with 5 bases spanning the gap. Authors' data handling: Reference gene primer amplification gave estimated nucleated cell counts. The assay was immunoSEQ multiplex PCR, and TCRdb's table has in-frame clones only and misses some. V and J calls plus clone size are reproduced from that table; the DNA served to infer D and trimming. Among some 160,000 clones listed, approximately 84% were seen once. This sequence joins TRBV12-3 or TRBV12-4 and TRBJ2-7; possible D gene TRBD2, 5 bases. The sample comprised peripheral blood. This clonotype was sampled from a woman older than 75 with COVID-19, enrolled during active disease. The CDR3 spells CASSLRGEQYF. CDR3 in DNA: TGTGCCAGCAGTTTACGGGGCGAGCAGTACTTC.